These 31 T cell receptor beta chains were sequenced from one sample in a study of spatial heterogeneity in lung cancer. TCRdb used MiXCR to reprocess the 5' RACE reads, holding one entry per CDR3 protein. The repertoire holds roughly 46,000 distinct CDR3 sequences, with over 9.5% as singletons. The time point denotes: sample taken at primary tumor resection. Frozen PBMC, nontumor lung or tumor provided whole RNA, which was sequenced unsorted. Sequences were derived from PBMCs, sampled at surgery. The receptors shown here come from a female donor with early-stage non-small cell lung cancer.

This chain links TRBV5-4 with TRBJ1-3; unclear D gene. The length of the CDR3 is 15 residues. V was cut by 0 bases and J by 0 bases, with 7 bases left in between. Germline CDR1 is SGHNT and CDR2 is YYREEE (reference sequence). CDR3 nucleotides: TGTGCCAGCAGCTTGGGACCGAGCTCTGGAAACACCATATATTTT. Protein: CASSLGPSSGNTIYF.

This clonotype was counted between two and nine times. The J gene is TRBJ1-4, the V gene TRBV12-3 or TRBV12-4; a weak D match, TRBD1 (5 bases). V was cut by 5 bases and J by 8 bases, with 15 bases left in between. The CDR3 length is 14 residues. The CDR3 loop reads CASSGGLGREKLFF. DNA for the CDR3: TGTGCCAGCAGTGGGGGATTAGGGCGGGAAAAACTGTTTTTT.

This clonotype has ten or more counts. V and J are TRBV6-5 and TRBJ1-5; no clear D. The CDR3 has 14 residues. The V end lost 8 bases, the J end lost 2 bases, and 13 bases lay between the germline ends. The germline CDR1 and CDR2 sequences are MNHEY and SVGAGI. The CDR3 loop is CASGAKLGNQPQHF. The CDR3 coding sequence is TGTGCCAGCGGAGCCAAATTGGGCAATCAGCCCCAGCATTTT.

The rearrangement links TRBV21-1 to TRBJ1-4; no check of the table's D call, TRBD1, against the DNA was made. TRBV21-1 is a documented pseudogene. This CDR3 region has 18 residues. CDR3 coding DNA: TGTGCCAGCAGCAAAGTGAGGGACAGGGGGCTCGGTAATGAAAAACTGTTTTTT. Its translation: CASSKVRDRGLGNEKLFF.

The V gene is TRBV18, the J gene TRBJ1-2, with 8 bases aligning to TRBD1. Trimming took 2 bases from V and 2 from J; bases not matched to a gene: 7. CDR1 KGHSH and CDR2 LQKENI come from the germline V gene. This CDR3 contains 16 residues. CDR3 in amino acids: CASSPSTGTGNYGYTF. The CDR3 DNA is TGTGCCAGCTCACCATCAACCGGGACAGGCAACTATGGCTACACCTTC.

The V and J genes are TRBV5-1 and TRBJ1-4, with a possible D match to TRBD1 (6 bases). The germline V gene encodes CDR1 SGHRS and CDR2 YFSETQ. With 0 bases removed from V and 5 bases from J, the gap between germline ends came to 11 bases. The CDR3 has 15 amino acids. The chain's CDR3 is CASSLGSGENEKLFF. In DNA, the CDR3 is TGCGCCAGCAGCTTGGGGTCAGGGGAGAATGAAAAACTGTTTTTT. Filled out from reference TRBV5-1 and TRBJ1-4, the complete variable domain reads KAGVTQTPRYLIKTRGQQVTLSCSPISGHRSVSWYQQTPGQGLQFLFEYFSETQRNKGNFPGRFSGRQFSNSRSEMNVSTLELGDSALYLCASSLGSGENEKLFFGSGTQLSVL.

This clonotype has more than one count but fewer than ten. The rearrangement joins TRBV7-9 to TRBJ2-2; D unresolved. V shed 6 bases and J shed 2 bases, with 7 bases lying between them. Per germline, CDR1 SEHNR and CDR2 FQNEAQ (reference sequence). This CDR3 region has 13 residues. CDR3 nucleotides: TGTGCCAGCAGTCAGATTAACACCGGGGAGCTGTTTTTT. Translating it yields CASSQINTGELFF.

This chain uses TRBV6-6 with TRBJ2-7; D possibly corresponds to TRBD1 (6 bases). Between the trimmed V and J ends, which lost 2 bases and 3 bases, there was a span of 11 bases. Germline CDR1 MNHNY, CDR2 SVGAGI (reference sequence). The CDR3 consists of 14 residues. CDR3 nucleotides: TGTGCCAGCAGTTACCCCGGACAGAGCTACGAGCAGTACTTC. It encodes CASSYPGQSYEQYF.

This chain uses TRBV19 with TRBJ1-1, with D maybe TRBD1 (6 bases). The CDR3 consists of 19 residues. Germline CDR1 LNHDA, CDR2 SQIVND (reference sequence). V was trimmed by 1 base and J by 1 base, leaving 22 bases between them. The chain's CDR3 is CASSIAPNMVTGKNTEAFF. CDR3 bases: TGTGCCAGTAGTATAGCCCCTAACATGGTAACAGGGAAGAACACTGAAGCTTTCTTT. Supplemented by reference TRBV19 and TRBJ1-1, the full variable domain reads DGGITQSPKYLFRKEGQNVTLSCEQNLNHDAMYWYRQDPGQGLRLIYYSQIVNDFQKGDIAEGYSVSREKKESFPLTVTSAQKNPTAFYLCASSIAPNMVTGKNTEAFFGQGTRLTVV.

This clonotype was counted many times. This rearrangement joins TRBV12-3 or TRBV12-4 to TRBJ2-7; D possibly corresponds to TRBD1 (5 bases). CDR3 length: 13 residues. V lost 3 bases to trimming and J lost 3 bases, with 9 bases between them. The CDR3 nucleotides are TGTGCCAGCAGTTTCGGCAGGGTCTACGAGCAGTACTTC. It translates to CASSFGRVYEQYF.

This chain connects TRBV6-6 to TRBJ1-1; 8 nucleotides agree with TRBD1. The CDR3 is 15 residues long. Germline V CDR1 and CDR2: MNHNY, SVGAGI (reference sequence). With V trimmed by 6 bases and J by 2 bases, 8 bases remained unmatched. Here the CDR3 reads CASRYSDRGNTEAFF. As DNA, the CDR3 is TGTGCCAGCAGGTATTCAGACAGGGGAAACACTGAAGCTTTCTTT.

This clonotype was observed a handful of times. The chain carries TRBV4-3 and TRBJ2-7; 8 bases align to TRBD2. The CDR3 sequence is 15 residues long. Unmatched junction bases numbered 4, after V lost 1 base and J lost 2 bases. CDR1 is LGHNA, CDR2 YSLEER, per germline. The CDR3 DNA sequence: TGCGCCAGCAGCCAAGGTGCGGGGGGAGCCTACGAGCAGTACTTC. Translated, it gives CASSQGAGGAYEQYF.

V usage is TRBV27 and J usage is TRBJ1-2; TRBD1 aligns across 8 bases. Losses at the gene ends were 3 bases for V and 4 bases for J; bases not matched to a gene: 7. Per the germline V gene, CDR1 is MNHEY and CDR2 is SMNVEV (reference sequence). This CDR3 contains 15 residues. CDR3 nucleotide sequence: TGTGCCAGCAGTTTTCTAGACAGGGGTGGCTATGGCTACACCTTC. It encodes CASSFLDRGGYGYTF.

This clonotype has more than one count but fewer than ten. The chain couples TRBV14 to TRBJ2-2; TRBD1 matches 8 bases. The V and J ends lost 4 bases and 0 bases, in that order; junction bases with no gene match: 10. CDR1 is SGHDN and CDR2 is FVKESK in the germline V gene. The CDR3 is 18 residues long. CDR3 bases: TGTGCCAGCAGCCCCCATGAGGGACAGGAATCGAACACCGGGGAGCTGTTTTTT. It yields the protein CASSPHEGQESNTGELFF.

In this sample, this clonotype turned up many times. The chain uses TRBV20-1 and TRBJ1-4; TRBD1 is a possible D gene (6 bases). Trimming took 7 bases from V and 8 from J, leaving 17 bases between them. Germline V CDR1 and CDR2: DFQATT, SNEGSKA (reference sequence). The CDR3 length is 13 residues. Here the CDR3 reads CSVPGEGREKLFF. The CDR3 DNA sequence: TGCAGTGTCCCAGGGGAGGGGAGGGAAAAACTGTTTTTT.

The CDR3 loop reads CASSLSGGAGTQYF. The CDR3 bases are TGTGCCAGCAGTTTATCGGGGGGGGCTGGGACCCAGTACTTC. The chain uses TRBV27 and TRBJ2-5; tentatively, D is TRBD2 (7 bases). The CDR3 covers 14 residues. The V gene lost 0 bases and the J gene lost 7 bases, with 12 bases spanning the gap. Germline-derived CDR1 and CDR2 are MNHEY and SMNVEV (reference sequence).

Many counts were recorded for this clonotype. The chain is built from TRBV7-9 and TRBJ2-1, with D possibly called TRBD1 or TRBD2 (6 bases each). V lost 0 bases to trimming and J lost 8 bases, with 14 bases between them. Germline CDR1 SEHNR, CDR2 FQNEAQ (reference sequence). CDR3 length: 15 residues. CDR3 sequence reads: CASSLAGGQGDEQFF. The CDR3 DNA reads TGTGCCAGCAGCTTAGCGGGGGGCCAAGGGGATGAGCAGTTCTTC.

The V call is TRBV4-2, the J call TRBJ2-3; maybe TRBD2 (5 bases). The V gene lost 3 bases and the J gene lost 5 bases, with 27 bases spanning the gap. The V gene's germline CDR1 is LGHNA and CDR2 YNFKEQ. This CDR3 contains 19 residues. CDR3 sequence reads: CASSQAARIRGGHLDTQYF. DNA for the CDR3: TGTGCCAGCAGCCAGGCGGCACGGATCCGAGGAGGCCACCTAGATACGCAGTATTTT.

CDR3 in amino acids: CASSVSGTGGFEAEAFF. In DNA form, the CDR3 reads TGTGCCAGCAGCGTCTCCGGGACAGGGGGCTTCGAAGCTGAAGCTTTCTTT. The chain has TRBV5-6 and TRBJ1-1; 12 bases match TRBD1. The CDR3 contains 17 residues. Trimming cost V 4 bases and J 6 bases; bases outside gene matches: 13. The germline CDR1 and CDR2 sequences are SGHDT and YYEEEE.

The chain links TRBV2 to TRBJ1-1; 8 bases align to TRBD1. CDR1 is SNHLY, CDR2 FYNNEI, per germline. This CDR3 is built from 13 residues. Germline trimming cut 6 bases from V and 12 bases from J; bases unmatched to any gene: 12. The CDR3 DNA sequence: TGTGCCAGCAGCCACCCCAGGAGGACAGGGACTTTCTTT. Residues: CASSHPRRTGTFF.

This clonotype was detected only a few times. This chain joins TRBV5-4 and TRBJ1-5, with D possibly being TRBD1 (6 bases). The germline CDR1 and CDR2 sequences are SGHNT and YYREEE (reference sequence). This CDR3 has 15 residues. Trimming pared 0 bases from V and 3 bases from J, leaving 10 bases between. The CDR3 DNA reads TGTGCCAGCAGCTTGGGAACAGGGCACAATCAGCCCCAGCATTTT. Its translation: CASSLGTGHNQPQHF.

This clonotype was counted a few times. Here the CDR3 reads CASSLDGLVDYTF. CDR3 nucleotide sequence: TGCGCCAGCAGCTTGGACGGCTTAGTCGACTACACCTTC. This rearrangement joins TRBV5-1 to TRBJ1-2; no firm D call. The CDR3 covers 13 residues. Germline CDR1 is SGHRS and CDR2 is YFSETQ. V was shortened by 0 bases and J by 10 bases, with 13 bases between the two germline ends.

The chain carries TRBV20-1 and TRBJ2-2; D possibly matches TRBD1 or TRBD2 (5 bases each). V was trimmed by 3 bases and J by 13 bases, leaving 21 bases between them. In germline, CDR1 is DFQATT, CDR2 SNEGSKA (reference sequence). This CDR3 contains 14 residues. The CDR3 protein is CSASLMQGPGRLFF. The CDR3 region has the DNA TGCAGTGCTAGCCTTATGCAGGGACCGGGGCGGCTGTTTTTT.

There are a few counts of this clonotype. CDR3: CASSYSGGSRSGEQFF. The CDR3 DNA reads as TGTGCCAGCAGTTACTCAGGGGGCTCCAGGTCCGGTGAGCAGTTCTTC. The V gene is TRBV6-6, the J gene TRBJ2-1; 7 bases fit TRBD1. With V trimmed by 0 bases and J by 9 bases, 11 bases remained unmatched. The CDR3 length is 16 residues. CDR1 and CDR2 (germline): MNHNY, SVGAGI (reference sequence).

There are a few counts of this clonotype. The chain joins TRBV18 to TRBJ1-5; TRBD1 matches 10 bases. The CDR3 covers 14 residues. Losses at the gene ends were 4 bases for V and 5 bases for J; bases not matched to a gene: 2. Germline CDR1 is KGHSH and CDR2 is LQKENI. CDR3 in amino acids: CASSLGQGDQPQHF. CDR3 sequence (DNA): TGTGCCAGCTCACTCGGACAGGGGGATCAGCCCCAGCATTTT.

This clonotype has a handful of counts. The CDR3 DNA sequence: TGTGCCAGCAGTCCTCAGCGCGGGGGCAAGTACCAAGAGACCCAGTACTTC. Translating gives CASSPQRGGKYQETQYF. The V call is TRBV6-6, the J call TRBJ2-5, with TRBD2 as a possible D gene (7 bases). This CDR3 has 17 residues. V was trimmed by 5 bases and J by 0 bases, leaving 19 bases between them. Germline lookup yields CDR1 MNHNY and CDR2 SVGAGI (reference sequence).

This sequence joins TRBV5-6 and TRBJ1-2, with 9 bases matching TRBD1. The CDR3 runs to 15 residues. The ends lost 1 base at V and 4 bases at J; junction bases unmatched: 5. In germline, CDR1 is SGHDT, CDR2 YYEEEE. The CDR3 DNA is TGTGCCAGCAGCTTGCCGGGACAGGGAAGCTATGGCTACACCTTC. Its translation is CASSLPGQGSYGYTF.

This clonotype came up many times. The rearrangement links TRBV13 to TRBJ2-1; 10 positions agree with TRBD2. V shed 4 bases, J shed 1 base, and the junction held 4 bases outside the gene matches. The length of the CDR3 is 16 residues. Germline assignment: CDR1 PRHDT and CDR2 FYEKMQ (reference sequence). The CDR3 sequence: CASSSSGGGSYNEQFF. The CDR3 coding sequence is TGTGCCAGCAGCTCCAGCGGGGGGGGATCCTACAATGAGCAGTTCTTC.

This clonotype came up a few times. This chain connects TRBV20-1 to TRBJ2-3; D unresolved. CDR3 length: 13 amino acids. Germline V gene data show CDR1 as DFQATT and CDR2 as SNEGSKA (reference sequence). V lost 6 bases and J lost 0, with 10 bases in between. The CDR3 reads CSALVESTDTQYF. CDR3 DNA: TGCAGTGCCTTAGTGGAGAGCACAGATACGCAGTATTTT.

This clonotype was counted only a few times. The rearrangement joins TRBV30 to TRBJ1-6; TRBD1 matches 10 bases. The CDR3 contains 15 residues. J gave up 10 bases and V 4 bases, and 10 bases lay outside the gene matches. The germline CDR1 and CDR2 sequences are GTSNPN and SVGIG (reference sequence). This CDR3 is CAWNRDRGRGSPLHF. The DNA for the CDR3 is TGTGCCTGGAACCGTGACAGGGGGCGCGGGTCACCCCTCCACTTT.

This clonotype was counted ten times or more. The chain combines TRBV6-1 with TRBJ2-3; TRBD2 aligns across 12 bases. Losses at the gene ends were 4 bases for V and 2 bases for J; bases not matched to a gene: 4. Per the germline V gene, CDR1 is MNHNS and CDR2 is SASEGT. CDR3 size: 16 residues. The CDR3 DNA reads as TGTGCCAGCAGTGTGACTAGCGGGGGTTCCACAGATACGCAGTATTTT. Residues: CASSVTSGGSTDTQYF.